These T cell receptor beta chains were read from a single sample in a study of neoadjuvant anti-PD-1 for oral cavity cancer. Clones were read by immunoSEQ multiplex PCR, and TCRdb kept only the in-frame ones, dropping some. The table has 12,000 to 15,000 clones, approximately 67% seen once. Sequencing was performed on PBMCs, taken before nivolumab (anti-PD-1) treatment. Every receptor here comes from a person between 40 and 85 years old with oral cavity squamous cell carcinoma. Both conserved end residues are part of each CDR3. The D gene is left open where the match is weak.

d_call,j_call,v_call,cdr3_aa
TRBD2,TRBJ2-2,TRBV9,CASTEREIITGELFF
TRBD2,TRBJ2-1,TRBV7-6,CASSYGLAVGEQFF
NA,TRBJ2-2,TRBV7-7,CASSLGSGTGELFF
TRBD2,TRBJ2-1,TRBV30,CAWSVSSGRAYYNEQFF
TRBD2,TRBJ2-3,TRBV10-1,CASKRGGTDTQYF
TRBD1,TRBJ1-1,TRBV28,CASSLSLGGGLNTEAFF
TRBD1,TRBJ1-2,TRBV5-1,CASTATGANYGYTF
TRBD1,TRBJ1-5,TRBV18,CASSRGTGGDQPQHF
NA,TRBJ2-2,TRBV10-2,CASKGGRTGELFF
TRBD2,TRBJ2-3,TRBV2,CASSEYPGLSSTDTQYF
NA,TRBJ1-3,TRBV7-8,CASSPRLPSGNTIYF
NA,TRBJ2-7,TRBV5-8,CASDRSTYEQYF
NA,TRBJ2-2,TRBV11-2,CASSWGTGNTGELFF
NA,TRBJ2-6,TRBV11-2,CASRLGPGANVLTF
TRBD1,TRBJ1-5,TRBV5-1,CASSLVPGQGNQPQHF
TRBD2,TRBJ2-5,TRBV27,CASSLGTSAYQETQYF
NA,TRBJ2-1,TRBV15,CATSRVQPNEQFF
NA,TRBJ2-7,TRBV18,CASSPNNYEQYF
NA,TRBJ2-5,TRBV10-1,CASSESGGRAKETQYF
TRBD2,TRBJ2-3,TRBV6-1,CASSALAGPSTDTQYF
TRBD1,TRBJ1-3,TRBV7-2,CASSSAVPGQVPSGNTIYF
TRBD1,TRBJ1-1,TRBV5-4,CASSLGQERMNTEAFF
NA,TRBJ2-7,TRBV7-9,CASSFSLSYEQYF
NA,TRBJ2-1,TRBV5-6,CASSFNSEQFF
NA,TRBJ1-1,TRBV19,CASSIKIGTEAFF
NA,TRBJ1-2,TRBV10-3,CAIAVLGGGDGYTF
TRBD1,TRBJ1-6,TRBV28,CASSSGQGIPNSPLHF
NA,TRBJ2-7,TRBV9,CASSVDWSYSYEQYF
NA,TRBJ2-2,TRBV6-1,CASSVGGRRTGELFF
NA,TRBJ1-5,TRBV7-9,CASSPGSNQPQHF
NA,TRBJ2-1,TRBV11-2,CASSSDLYYNEQFF
TRBD2,TRBJ2-2,TRBV5-4,CASSASGTSGRAGAGELFF
NA,TRBJ2-1,TRBV2,CASSRTVFGNEQFF
TRBD1,TRBJ1-4,TRBV25-1,CASSEEKGQGPGSEKLFF
NA,TRBJ1-1,TRBV5-1,CASSFPPGQNTEAFF
NA,TRBJ2-2,TRBV14,CASSHPPQGFGTGELFF
TRBD2,TRBJ2-3,TRBV5-1,CASSLIPAGGTDTQYF
NA,TRBJ1-1,TRBV21-1,CASSKVGRAGRRGNTEAFF
TRBD1,TRBJ1-1,TRBV18,CASSLFRDSSLGGTEAFF
NA,TRBJ1-3,TRBV4-1,CASSQDPRGHSGNTIYF
NA,TRBJ1-1,TRBV2,CASRPRDGSKNTEAFF
TRBD1,TRBJ1-1,TRBV18,CASSPQQGGDGAFF
TRBD1,TRBJ2-1,TRBV5-1,CASSQPNRGQGDEQFF
NA,TRBJ1-5,TRBV5-6,CASSLMGVDNQPQHF
NA,TRBJ2-1,TRBV4-1,CASSQDPQGAQNEQFF
TRBD1,TRBJ1-1,TRBV7-2,CASSYLQGNLAEAFF
NA,TRBJ1-1,TRBV6-1,CASSPLTGGNTEAFF
NA,TRBJ2-1,TRBV5-1,CASSLSLQSYNEQFF
NA,TRBJ1-4,TRBV2,CASRRAGPNEKLFF
NA,TRBJ1-1,TRBV29-1,CSVEVQLNTEAFF
NA,TRBJ1-5,TRBV6-4,CASSENGRSNQPQHF
NA,TRBJ1-5,TRBV27,CASSLSVPGRGRLGPDSNQPQHF
TRBD1,TRBJ2-3,TRBV5-1,CASSSGTAGSTDTQYF
TRBD1,TRBJ1-6,TRBV25-1,CASSGQGINSPLHF